This T cell receptor beta chain was captured in a study of human thymus T cells. Method: immunoSEQ multiplex PCR; TCRdb's copy keeps in-frame clones and lacks some. Seen here are approximately 49,000 clones, around 93% observed once, and the top ten hold under 0.2%. This CDR3 is 14 amino acids long. The germline V and J ends were trimmed by 2 bases and 3 bases, with 10 bases remaining between them. Germline CDR1 is SNHLY and CDR2 is FYNNEI. This clone came up a few times. The receptor comes from a girl under three years old with a congenital heart defect but otherwise immunologically healthy. The genes are TRBV2 and TRBJ1-1, with TRBD1 as a possible D gene (5 bases). The sample comprised blood. This CDR3 reads CASSEQQAHTEAFF. Here the CDR3 DNA reads TGTGCCAGCAGTGAACAACAGGCTCACACTGAAGCTTTCTTT. The full variable domain, its missing parts supplied by reference TRBV2 and TRBJ1-1, is EPEVTQTPSHQVTQMGQEVILRCVPISNHLYFYWYRQILGQKVEFLVSFYNNEISEKSEIFDDQFSVERPDGSNFTLKIRSTKLEDSAMYFCASSEQQAHTEAFFGQGTRLTVV.